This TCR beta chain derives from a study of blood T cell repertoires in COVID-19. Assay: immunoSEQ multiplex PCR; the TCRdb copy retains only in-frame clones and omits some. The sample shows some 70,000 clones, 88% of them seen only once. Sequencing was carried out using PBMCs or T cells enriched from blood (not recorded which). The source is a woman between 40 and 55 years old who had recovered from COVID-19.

CDR3 sequence: CASSVEWAPETQYF. CDR3 bases: TGTGCCAGCAGCGTAGAGTGGGCCCCAGAGACCCAGTACTTC. The chain uses TRBV9 and TRBJ2-5; no definite D call. The length of the CDR3 is 14 residues. The V gene lost 0 bases and the J gene lost 4 bases, with 10 bases spanning the gap. Germline V CDR1 and CDR2: SGDLS, YYNGEE. The variable domain in full, completed from reference TRBV9 and TRBJ2-5, reads DSGVTQTPKHLITATGQRVTLRCSPRSGDLSVYWYQQSLDQGLQFLIQYYNGEERAKGNILERFSAQQFPDLHSELNLSSLELGDSALYFCASSVEWAPETQYFGPGTRLLVL.